Presented here are 11 T cell receptor beta chains from one specimen sequenced in a study of cytomegalovirus exposure and HLA in healthy donors. Profiling relied on immunoSEQ multiplex PCR, and the TCRdb table lists in-frame clones only, not all of them. Of 130,000 to 150,000 clones listed, 70% to 90% were seen once; the top ten hold 3.3%. Input material: PBMCs. The receptor set was obtained from a woman aged 18-29 years in good health and CMV-seropositive.

The gene calls are TRBV30 and TRBJ2-5; 8 bases map to TRBD1. The germline gives CDR1 GTSNPN, CDR2 SVGIG (reference sequence). J lost 1 base, V lost 5 bases, and 0 bases had no gene match. The CDR3 consists of 12 residues. The CDR3 coding sequence is TGTGCCTGGGGGACAGGCCAAGAGACCCAGTACTTC. Amino acid sequence: CAWGTGQETQYF.

The V gene is TRBV11-3, the J gene TRBJ1-2, with TRBD1 identical over 11 bases. The germline CDR1 and CDR2 sequences are SGHNT and YENEEA. This CDR3 has 15 amino acids. The J segment lost 4 bases and the V segment lost 2 bases, leaving 3 bases of the junction unmatched. CDR3 in amino acids: CASSLSGTGGYGYTF. In nucleotides, the CDR3 is TGTGCCAGCAGCTTATCCGGGACAGGGGGCTATGGCTACACCTTC.

The V and J genes are TRBV18 and TRBJ2-7; 8 bases map to TRBD1. CDR3 length: 14 amino acids. V shed 6 bases, J shed 6 bases, and the junction held 10 bases outside the gene matches. Germline V lookup: CDR1 KGHSH, CDR2 LQKENI. The CDR3 coding sequence is TGTGCCAGCTCGGCAAGCCAGGGGGCACTCGAGCAGTACTTC. Residues: CASSASQGALEQYF.

This chain joins TRBV7-3 and TRBJ2-1; 9 positions agree with TRBD1. Germline CDR1 reads SGHTA; CDR2 reads FQGTGA. This CDR3 spans 13 amino acids. The trim removed 6 bases at V and 10 bases at J, leaving 7 bases unmatched. CDR3 in amino acids: CASSVNRGREQFF. The CDR3 DNA reads as TGTGCCAGCAGTGTCAACAGGGGGCGCGAGCAGTTCTTC. Using reference TRBV7-3 and TRBJ2-1 for the parts outside the CDR3, the full variable domain is GAGVSQTPSNKVTEKGKYVELRCDPISGHTALYWYRQSLGQGPEFLIYFQGTGAADDSGLPNDRFFAVRPEGSVSTLKIQRTERGDSAVYLCASSVNRGREQFFGPGTRLTVL.

The chain links TRBV19 to TRBJ2-1, with 13 bases that match TRBD2. The trim removed 6 bases at V and 8 bases at J, leaving 10 bases unmatched. Per germline, CDR1 LNHDA and CDR2 SQIVND (reference sequence). CDR3 length equals 16 residues. CDR3 DNA sequence: TGTGCCAGTAGCTCACTAGCGGGAGGGCCGGGGGATGAGCAGTTCTTC. Translated, it gives CASSSLAGGPGDEQFF.

The V and J genes are TRBV9 and TRBJ1-2; D possibly corresponds to TRBD1 (5 bases). Trimming stripped 0 bases from V and 14 bases from J, with 20 bases between. Germline V gives CDR1 SGDLS, CDR2 YYNGEE. This CDR3 region has 14 residues. For the CDR3, the DNA is TGTGCCAGCAGCGTAGTTCTAGACATGGGGCAGTCTACCTTC. It codes for CASSVVLDMGQSTF.

The chain is built from TRBV11-3 and TRBJ2-5; 7 nucleotides line up with TRBD1. The CDR3 spans 13 residues. Looked up from germline, CDR1 is SGHNT and CDR2 is YENEEA. V gave up 5 bases and J gave up 5 bases; unmatched junction bases: 5. CDR3 sequence reads: CASSPQGEETQYF. CDR3 in DNA: TGTGCCAGCAGCCCGCAGGGGGAGGAGACCCAGTACTTC.

A remark on this clone: One end of the junction is discordant with germline, which a read error may explain. CDR3 nucleotide sequence: TGTGCCAGCAACTTGCTGGGACAGGGGGCCTACGAGCAGTACTTC. Translating gives CASNLLGQGAYEQYF. The chain employs TRBV5-5 and TRBJ2-7, with 11 bases fitting TRBD1. The CDR3 runs 15 residues. The germline V gene has CDR1 SGHKS and CDR2 YYEKEE (reference sequence).

The rearrangement joins TRBV2 to TRBJ1-2, with D possibly matching TRBD1 (6 bases). Trimming shortened V by 9 bases and J by 8 bases, and 19 bases separated the two germline ends. The germline V gene has CDR1 SNHLY and CDR2 FYNNEI. There are 13 residues in the CDR3. The CDR3 bases are TGTGCCAGGGTTATTACAGGGTCGGGAGGCTACACCTTC. This encodes CARVITGSGGYTF.

The CDR3 sequence: CASSKDRTNEQFF. The CDR3 coding sequence is TGTGCCAGCAGTAAGGACAGGACTAATGAGCAGTTCTTC. The genes are TRBV2 and TRBJ2-1; 7 nucleotides match TRBD1. The trim removed 5 bases at V and 7 bases at J, leaving 5 bases unmatched. CDR3 size: 13 residues. Germline V gene lookup returns CDR1 SNHLY and CDR2 FYNNEI.

The chain recombines TRBV2 with TRBJ2-1, with a weak D call TRBD1 (6 bases). V was clipped by 6 bases and J by 6 bases, with 18 bases between them. The germline gives CDR1 SNHLY, CDR2 FYNNEI. This CDR3 contains 15 residues. CDR3 sequence (DNA): TGTGCCAGCAGGGTATACAGGGATATGGGCAATGAGCAGTTCTTC. This gives the protein CASRVYRDMGNEQFF.